This T cell receptor beta chain was sequenced during a study of cytomegalovirus exposure and HLA in healthy donors. PCR used 60 Vbeta primers and 13 Jbeta primers. Using immunoSEQ multiplex PCR, the repertoire was profiled, and TCRdb retains in-frame clones only, with some absent. The table lists around 270,000 clones, approximately 80% of them singletons. Study conclusions and caveats: Among the sequence variants, a highly shared cluster was likely an artifact of sequencing.

On this clone itself: Its antigen is still unknown.

This sequence originates from a girl aged 2 to 10 in good health and CMV-seronegative. The sample was PBMCs.

The CDR3 reads CASSFGTTNEQFF. In DNA form, the CDR3 reads TGTGCCAGCAGTTTTGGGACTACCAATGAGCAGTTCTTC. The rearrangement joins TRBV27 to TRBJ2-1; 7 bases align to TRBD2. V trimming: 3 bases; J trimming: 6 bases; junction bases outside the gene matches: 2. Germline CDR1 reads MNHEY; CDR2 reads SMNVEV (reference sequence). The CDR3 has 13 amino acids.